The subject of this entry is one TCR beta chain. This record belongs to a study of human versus mouse CDR3 diversity and MHC coevolution. Per the germline V gene, CDR1 is LNHDA and CDR2 is SQIVND (reference sequence). The CDR3 spans 14 residues. Here immunoSEQ multiplex PCR was the method, and the copy in TCRdb shows in-frame clones only, minus some. The sample lists tens of thousands of clones; 85% to 95% were seen once. The clonotype originates from a person in their sixties or seventies in good health. Sequencing was carried out using naive CD4+ T cells from blood. The subset: CD45RO-negative CD62L-positive naive CD4 T cells. The gene calls are TRBV19 and TRBJ2-5, with 7 positions matching TRBD1. The closer fit of TRBJ2-7 to the DNA end suggests the J call may be wrong. CDR3: CASRGGQGAYEQYF. The CDR3 DNA is TGTGCCAGTAGAGGGGGCCAGGGGGCCTACGAGCAGTACTTC.